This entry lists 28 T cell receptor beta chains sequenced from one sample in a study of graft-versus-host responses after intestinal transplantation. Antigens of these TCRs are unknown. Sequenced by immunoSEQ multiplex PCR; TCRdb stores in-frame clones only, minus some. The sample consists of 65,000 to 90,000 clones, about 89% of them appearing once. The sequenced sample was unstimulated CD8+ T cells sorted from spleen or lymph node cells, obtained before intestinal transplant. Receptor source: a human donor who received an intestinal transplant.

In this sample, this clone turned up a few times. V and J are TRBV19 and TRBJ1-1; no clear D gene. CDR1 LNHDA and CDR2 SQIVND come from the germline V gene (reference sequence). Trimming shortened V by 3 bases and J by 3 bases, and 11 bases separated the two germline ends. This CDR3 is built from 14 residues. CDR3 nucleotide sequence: TGTGCCAGTAGTATTACCCCAGGCTACACTGAAGCTTTCTTT. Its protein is CASSITPGYTEAFF.

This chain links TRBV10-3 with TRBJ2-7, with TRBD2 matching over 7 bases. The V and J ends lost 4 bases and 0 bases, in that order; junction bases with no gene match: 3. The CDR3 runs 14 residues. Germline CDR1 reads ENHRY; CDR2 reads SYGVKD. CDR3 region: CAISAGRTSYEQYF. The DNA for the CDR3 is TGTGCCATCAGTGCCGGGAGGACCTCCTACGAGCAGTACTTC.

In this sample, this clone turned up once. In DNA form, the CDR3 reads TGTGCCAGCAGCTTACAGGGTTCTCTAGTGAACGAGCAGTACTTC. Translating it yields CASSLQGSLVNEQYF. The chain employs TRBV7-6 and TRBJ2-7, with D tentatively TRBD1 (5 bases). The CDR3 loop spans 15 amino acids. The germline gives CDR1 SGHVS, CDR2 FNYEAQ. Between the trimmed V and J ends, which lost 2 bases and 5 bases, there was a span of 16 bases.

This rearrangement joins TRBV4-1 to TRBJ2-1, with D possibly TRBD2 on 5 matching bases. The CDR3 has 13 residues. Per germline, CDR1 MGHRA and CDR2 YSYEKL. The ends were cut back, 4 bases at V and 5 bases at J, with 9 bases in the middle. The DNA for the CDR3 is TGCGCCAGCAGCCTGGACTTCAACAATGAGCAGTTCTTC. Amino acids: CASSLDFNNEQFF.

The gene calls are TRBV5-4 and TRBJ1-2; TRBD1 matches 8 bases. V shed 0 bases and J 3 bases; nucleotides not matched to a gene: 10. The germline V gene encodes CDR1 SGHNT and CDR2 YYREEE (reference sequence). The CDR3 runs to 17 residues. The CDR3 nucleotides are TGTGCCAGCAGCTTGGCTCTAAGCCAGGGGGCCCACTATGGCTACACCTTC. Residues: CASSLALSQGAHYGYTF.

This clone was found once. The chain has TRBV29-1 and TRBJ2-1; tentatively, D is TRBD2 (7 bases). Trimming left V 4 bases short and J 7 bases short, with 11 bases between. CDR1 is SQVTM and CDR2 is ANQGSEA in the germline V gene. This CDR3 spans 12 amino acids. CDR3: CSVGGGGNEQFF. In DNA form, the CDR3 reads TGCAGCGTTGGGGGAGGGGGGAATGAGCAGTTCTTC.

In nucleotides, the CDR3 is TGTGCCAGTAGTATAAGGCTGGACTTCTCCGGCGAGCAGTACTTC. Residues: CASSIRLDFSGEQYF. This sequence joins TRBV19 and TRBJ2-7, with D possibly being TRBD2 (5 bases). The CDR3 contains 15 residues. CDR1 and CDR2 from the germline V gene are LNHDA and SQIVND (reference sequence). Trimming removed 2 bases from V and 6 bases from J, with 17 bases in between. The entire variable domain, with the rest obtained from reference TRBV19 and TRBJ2-7, is as follows: DGGITQSPKYLFRKEGQNVTLSCEQNLNHDAMYWYRQDPGQGLRLIYYSQIVNDFQKGDIAEGYSVSREKKESFPLTVTSAQKNPTAFYLCASSIRLDFSGEQYFGPGTRLTVT.

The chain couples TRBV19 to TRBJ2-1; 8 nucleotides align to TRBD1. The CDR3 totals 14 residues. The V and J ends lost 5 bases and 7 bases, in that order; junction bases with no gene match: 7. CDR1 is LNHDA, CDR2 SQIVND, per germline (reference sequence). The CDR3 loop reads CASSAGQGGNEQFF. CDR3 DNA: TGTGCCAGTAGTGCCGGACAGGGAGGTAATGAGCAGTTCTTC.

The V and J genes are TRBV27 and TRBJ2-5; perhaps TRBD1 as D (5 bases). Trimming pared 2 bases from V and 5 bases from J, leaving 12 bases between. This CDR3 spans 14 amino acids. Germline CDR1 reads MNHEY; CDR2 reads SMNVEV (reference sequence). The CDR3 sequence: CASSLTGRGETQYF. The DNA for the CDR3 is TGTGCCAGCAGTTTAACAGGCCGTGGGGAGACCCAGTACTTC.

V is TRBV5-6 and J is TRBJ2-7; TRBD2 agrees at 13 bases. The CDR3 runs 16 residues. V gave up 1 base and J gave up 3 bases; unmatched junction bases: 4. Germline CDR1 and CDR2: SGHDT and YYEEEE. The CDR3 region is CASSLTRLAGGYEQYF. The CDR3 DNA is TGTGCCAGCAGCTTGACGAGACTAGCGGGGGGCTACGAGCAGTACTTC.

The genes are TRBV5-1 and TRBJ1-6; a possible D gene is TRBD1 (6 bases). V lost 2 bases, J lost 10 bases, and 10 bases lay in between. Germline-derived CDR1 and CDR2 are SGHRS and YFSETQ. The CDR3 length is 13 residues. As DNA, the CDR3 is TGCGCCAGCAGCTTTACAGGGAAGTCACCCCTCCACTTT. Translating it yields CASSFTGKSPLHF.

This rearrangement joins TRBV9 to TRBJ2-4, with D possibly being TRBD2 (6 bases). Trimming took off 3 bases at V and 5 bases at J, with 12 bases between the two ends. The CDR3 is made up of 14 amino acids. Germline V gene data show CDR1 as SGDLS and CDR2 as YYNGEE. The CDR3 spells CASSARLGENIQYF. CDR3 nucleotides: TGTGCCAGCAGCGCCCGACTAGGGGAAAACATTCAGTACTTC.

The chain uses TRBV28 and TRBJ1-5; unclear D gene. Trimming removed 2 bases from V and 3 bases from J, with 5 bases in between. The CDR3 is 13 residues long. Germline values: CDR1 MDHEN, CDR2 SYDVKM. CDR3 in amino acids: CASSLEVNQPQHF. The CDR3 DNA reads TGTGCCAGCAGTTTAGAGGTCAATCAGCCCCAGCATTTT.

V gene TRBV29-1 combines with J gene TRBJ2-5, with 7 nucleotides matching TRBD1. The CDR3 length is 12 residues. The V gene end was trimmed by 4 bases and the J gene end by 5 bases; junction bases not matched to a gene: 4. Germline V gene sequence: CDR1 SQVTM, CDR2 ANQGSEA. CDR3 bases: TGCAGCGTTGTACAGGGGTCGGAGACCCAGTACTTC. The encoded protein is CSVVQGSETQYF.

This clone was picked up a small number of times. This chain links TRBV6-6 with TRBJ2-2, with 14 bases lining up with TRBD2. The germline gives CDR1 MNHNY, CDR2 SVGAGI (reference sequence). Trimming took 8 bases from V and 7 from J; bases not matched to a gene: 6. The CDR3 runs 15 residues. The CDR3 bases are TGTGCCAGCGGACTAGCGGGAGGCCCCGGCGGGGAGCTGTTTTTT. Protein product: CASGLAGGPGGELFF.

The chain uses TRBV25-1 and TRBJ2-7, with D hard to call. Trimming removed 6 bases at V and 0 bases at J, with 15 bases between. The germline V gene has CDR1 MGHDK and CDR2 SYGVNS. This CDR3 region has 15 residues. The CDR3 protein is CASSPNVASSYEQYF. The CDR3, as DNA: TGTGCCAGCAGCCCGAACGTGGCTTCCTCCTACGAGCAGTACTTC.

The CDR3 spells CASSLGRRGAGETQYF. The CDR3 coding sequence is TGTGCCAGCAGCTTAGGGAGACGGGGGGCGGGGGAGACCCAGTACTTC. This chain connects TRBV7-2 to TRBJ2-5, with D possibly being TRBD2 (7 bases). This CDR3 contains 16 residues. Trimming shortened V by 1 base and J by 5 bases, and 17 bases separated the two germline ends. From germline, CDR1 is SGHTA and CDR2 FQGNSA.

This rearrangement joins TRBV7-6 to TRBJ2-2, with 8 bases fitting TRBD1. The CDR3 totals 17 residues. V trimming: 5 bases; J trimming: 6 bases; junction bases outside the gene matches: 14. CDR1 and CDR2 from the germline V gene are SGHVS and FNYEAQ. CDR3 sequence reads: CASSRTESTGAAGELFF. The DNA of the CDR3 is TGTGCCAGCAGCCGAACGGAATCGACAGGGGCGGCCGGGGAGCTGTTTTTT. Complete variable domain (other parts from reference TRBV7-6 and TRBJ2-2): GAGVSQSPRYKVTKRGQDVALRCDPISGHVSLYWYRQALGQGPEFLTYFNYEAQQDKSGLPNDRFSAERPEGSISTLTIQRTEQRDSAMYRCASSRTESTGAAGELFFGEGSRLTVL.

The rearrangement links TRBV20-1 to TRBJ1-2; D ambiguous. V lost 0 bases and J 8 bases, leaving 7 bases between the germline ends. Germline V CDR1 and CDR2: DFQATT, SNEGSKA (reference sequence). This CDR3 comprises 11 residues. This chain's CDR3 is CSAREERGYTF. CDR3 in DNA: TGCAGTGCTAGAGAAGAGAGGGGCTACACCTTC.

DNA for the CDR3: TGTGCCAGCGGACAGGGTCGCACCGGGGAGCTGTTTTTT. Translated, it gives CASGQGRTGELFF. The rearrangement links TRBV27 to TRBJ2-2, with 8 bases matching TRBD1. CDR3 length equals 13 residues. V trimming: 8 bases; J trimming: 4 bases; junction bases outside the gene matches: 3. Germline V gene data show CDR1 as MNHEY and CDR2 as SMNVEV (reference sequence).

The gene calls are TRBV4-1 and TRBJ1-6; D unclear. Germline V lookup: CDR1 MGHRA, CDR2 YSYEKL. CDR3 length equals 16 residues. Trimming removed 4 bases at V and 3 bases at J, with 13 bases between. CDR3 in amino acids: CASSPVASNYNSPLHF. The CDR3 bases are TGCGCCAGCAGCCCCGTAGCGTCCAACTATAATTCACCCCTCCACTTT.

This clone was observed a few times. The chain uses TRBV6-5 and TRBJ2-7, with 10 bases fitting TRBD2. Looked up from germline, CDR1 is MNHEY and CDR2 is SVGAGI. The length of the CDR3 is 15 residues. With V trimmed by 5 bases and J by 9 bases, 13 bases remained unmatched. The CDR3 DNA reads TGTGCCAGCAGTAGCCCTAGCGGGAGCATTTGGGTGCAGTACTTC. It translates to CASSSPSGSIWVQYF.

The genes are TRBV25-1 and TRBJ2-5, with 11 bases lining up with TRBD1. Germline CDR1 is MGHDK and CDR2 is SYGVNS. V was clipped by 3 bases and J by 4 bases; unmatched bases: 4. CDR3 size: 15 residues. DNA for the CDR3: TGTGCCAGCAGTGATCGGGGACAGGGGGTAGAGACCCAGTACTTC. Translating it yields CASSDRGQGVETQYF.

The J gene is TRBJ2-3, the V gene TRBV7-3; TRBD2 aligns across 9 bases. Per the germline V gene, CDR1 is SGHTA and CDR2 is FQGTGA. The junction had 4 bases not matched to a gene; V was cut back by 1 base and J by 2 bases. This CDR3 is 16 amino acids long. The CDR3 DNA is TGTGCCAGCAGCTTAATGGGGACTAGCACCACAGATACGCAGTATTTT. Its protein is CASSLMGTSTTDTQYF.

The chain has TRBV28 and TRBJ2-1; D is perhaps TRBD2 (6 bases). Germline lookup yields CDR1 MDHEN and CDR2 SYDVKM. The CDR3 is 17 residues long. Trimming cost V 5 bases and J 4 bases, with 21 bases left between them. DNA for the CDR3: TGTGCCAGCAGTCCCGCTACCTCCCGGGGGTTATACAATGAGCAGTTCTTC. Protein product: CASSPATSRGLYNEQFF.

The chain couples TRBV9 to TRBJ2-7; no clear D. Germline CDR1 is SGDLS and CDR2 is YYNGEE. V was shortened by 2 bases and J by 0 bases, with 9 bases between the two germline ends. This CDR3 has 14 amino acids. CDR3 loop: CASSVGRTSYEQYF. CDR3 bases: TGTGCCAGCAGCGTGGGCAGAACCTCCTACGAGCAGTACTTC.

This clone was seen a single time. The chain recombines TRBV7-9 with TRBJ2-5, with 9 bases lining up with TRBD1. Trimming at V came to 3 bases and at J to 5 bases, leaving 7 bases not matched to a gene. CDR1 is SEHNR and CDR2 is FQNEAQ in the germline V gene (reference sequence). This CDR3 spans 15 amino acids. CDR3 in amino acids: CASSFTQGAQETQYF. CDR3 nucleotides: TGTGCCAGCAGCTTTACACAGGGGGCCCAGGAGACCCAGTACTTC.

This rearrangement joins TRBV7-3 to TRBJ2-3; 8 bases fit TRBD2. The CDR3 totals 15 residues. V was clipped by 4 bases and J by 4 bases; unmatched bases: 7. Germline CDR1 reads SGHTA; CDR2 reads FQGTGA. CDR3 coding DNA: TGTGCCAGCAGCTCGGGAGGGGGGGCATCAGATACGCAGTATTTT. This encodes CASSSGGGASDTQYF.